This TCR beta chain comes out of a study of blood T cell repertoires in COVID-19. Study-level information: The United States, Italy and Spain supplied acute and convalescent COVID-19 samples. PBMCs, B-cell-depleted T cells, or T cells were the source of the cDNA or gDNA that made up the material.

V lost 2 bases and J 1 base, leaving 6 bases between the germline ends. The CDR3 is 15 amino acids. Germline-derived CDR1 and CDR2 are MNHNS and SASEGT. How the authors handled the data: The assay estimated nucleated cells by amplifying reference gene primers. The data were produced by immunoSEQ multiplex PCR, yet TCRdb's version contains in-frame clones alone and is incomplete. That table is the source of V, J and clone size, and D and trimming were worked out from the DNA. The sample holds under 45,000 clones, 65% to 90% seen once. The sample comprised peripheral blood. This sequence originates from a man aged 40-50 years with active COVID-19. The rearrangement uses TRBV6-1 and TRBJ2-6; D is undetermined. CDR3 bases: TGTGCCAGCAGTGAATCCGGGTCTGGGGCCAACGTCCTGACTTTC. As protein: CASSESGSGANVLTF.